Shown below are 5 T cell receptor beta chains from a single sample sequenced in a study of early T cells in non-severe SARS-CoV-2 infection. TCRdb analysed the 5' RACE reads with MiXCR anew, one entry per CDR3 protein. The table lists 40,000 to 50,000 distinct CDR3 sequences, roughly 5.7% of them singletons. Here the sequenced sample was whole blood, taken at baseline. Every receptor here comes from an adult who was a healthcare worker with PCR-confirmed SARS-CoV-2 infection or an uninfected control (not recorded which).

This chain connects TRBV6-4 to TRBJ2-3; D gene uncertain. Germline values: CDR1 MRHNA, CDR2 SNTAGT. The CDR3 consists of 14 residues. Trimming took off 2 bases at V and 0 bases at J, with 6 bases between the two ends. CDR3 in DNA: TGTGCCAGCAGTGACCGACCTAGCACAGATACGCAGTATTTT. Amino acids: CASSDRPSTDTQYF.

At least ten counts were recorded for this clonotype. This chain connects TRBV5-1 to TRBJ2-3, with D unresolved. V dropped 4 bases and J dropped 6 bases, with 15 bases sitting between them. The CDR3 consists of 14 residues. Per germline, CDR1 SGHRS and CDR2 YFSETQ. The CDR3 loop is CASSGSNPWDTQYF. The CDR3 DNA sequence: TGCGCCAGCAGCGGCAGCAACCCCTGGGATACGCAGTATTTT.

This clonotype showed up just a few times. This chain uses TRBV5-1 with TRBJ2-3, with a tentative D call TRBD2 (6 bases). V dropped 2 bases and J dropped 0 bases, with 10 bases sitting between them. CDR1 SGHRS and CDR2 YFSETQ come from the germline V gene. There are 15 residues in the CDR3. CDR3 residues: CASSLAGASTDTQYF. The CDR3 DNA follows: TGCGCCAGCAGCTTAGCGGGTGCTAGCACAGATACGCAGTATTTT.

This clonotype was picked up many times. CDR3 sequence reads: CASSPFPGEQYF. CDR3 DNA: TGTGCCAGCAGTCCCTTCCCAGGCGAGCAGTACTTC. This chain uses TRBV6-5 with TRBJ2-7; D is undetermined. Germline V lookup: CDR1 MNHEY, CDR2 SVGAGI. The V end was cut by 5 bases, the J end by 6 bases, with 11 bases between. The CDR3 has 12 amino acids.

This clonotype has at least ten counts. V usage is TRBV20-1 and J usage is TRBJ2-3, with 13 bases aligning to TRBD2. The CDR3 runs to 15 residues. Trimming took 3 bases from V and 4 from J; bases not matched to a gene: 4. Germline CDR1 is DFQATT and CDR2 is SNEGSKA (reference sequence). CDR3 loop: CSASRGLAGSDTQYF. For the CDR3, the DNA is TGCAGTGCTAGCAGGGGACTAGCGGGATCAGATACGCAGTATTTT.